The 28 T cell receptor beta chains below all came from one sample that was sequenced in a study of T cell responses to AZD1222 COVID-19 vaccine. Some clones are missing from TCRdb's copy, which holds only in-frame ones; the method was immunoSEQ multiplex PCR. Counted here are some 200,000 clones, more than 75% occurring once; the ten biggest clones make up 0.99%. This specimen was peripheral blood, taken on day 0 of AZD1222 vaccination. The receptors here all came from an adult in good health.

The chain has TRBV27 and TRBJ1-2, with a tentative D call TRBD1 (6 bases). This CDR3 region has 15 residues. Germline values: CDR1 MNHEY, CDR2 SMNVEV (reference sequence). Trimming removed 1 base at V and 8 bases at J, with 17 bases between. CDR3 in amino acids: CASSLYRPGEGGYTF. CDR3 in DNA: TGTGCCAGCAGTTTATATAGGCCAGGGGAGGGCGGCTACACCTTC.

This chain links TRBV5-1 with TRBJ1-2, with 8 bases matching TRBD1. V was pared by 1 base and J by 3 bases, with 5 bases of the junction left unmatched. This CDR3 contains 15 residues. CDR1 is SGHRS, CDR2 YFSETQ, per germline. CDR3 bases: TGCGCCAGCAGCTTGAGACAGGGGAACGACTATGGCTACACCTTC. Amino acids: CASSLRQGNDYGYTF.

The chain recombines TRBV10-2 with TRBJ2-1, with 8 bases matching TRBD1. The V gene's germline CDR1 is WSHSY and CDR2 SAAADI. The CDR3 runs 15 residues. The V gene end was trimmed by 8 bases and the J gene end by 7 bases; junction bases not matched to a gene: 13. CDR3 sequence: CASGQDREVGNEQFF. CDR3 in DNA: TGCGCCAGCGGACAGGACAGGGAGGTCGGTAATGAGCAGTTCTTC.

This rearrangement joins TRBV19 to TRBJ1-2; D might be TRBD1 (5 bases). Trimming pared 10 bases from V and 4 bases from J, leaving 19 bases between. Germline V gene lookup returns CDR1 LNHDA and CDR2 SQIVND (reference sequence). The CDR3 length is 14 residues. This chain's CDR3 is CATIGGVVGYGYTF. The CDR3 bases are TGTGCCACCATCGGGGGAGTTGTGGGCTATGGCTACACCTTC.

The chain joins TRBV6-6 to TRBJ1-2, with 8 nucleotides matching TRBD1. The germline CDR1 and CDR2 sequences are MNHNY and SVGAGI (reference sequence). The CDR3 spans 14 residues. With V trimmed by 4 bases and J by 4 bases, 5 bases remained unmatched. For the CDR3, the DNA is TGTGCCAGCAGTTTCACCGGGACAGGCTATGGCTACACCTTC. Translated, it gives CASSFTGTGYGYTF.

The V gene is TRBV7-9, the J gene TRBJ2-7; D unclear. The CDR3 loop spans 13 amino acids. CDR1 SEHNR and CDR2 FQNEAQ come from the germline V gene (reference sequence). V was pared by 5 bases and J by 7 bases, with 15 bases between. CDR3 sequence (DNA): TGTGCCAGCAGCCCCTCCCATCAGAGAGAGCAGTACTTC. Protein sequence: CASSPSHQREQYF.

The V call is TRBV6-5, the J call TRBJ1-6; no definite D call. Germline assignment: CDR1 MNHEY and CDR2 SVGAGI. The CDR3 runs to 13 residues. The V gene lost 6 bases and the J gene lost 5 bases, with 8 bases spanning the gap. CDR3 in DNA: TGTGCCAGCAGCGAGATCGATAATTCACCCCTCCACTTT. Residues: CASSEIDNSPLHF.

This rearrangement joins TRBV9 to TRBJ2-2; 10 bases map to TRBD2. V shed 3 bases and J 4 bases; nucleotides not matched to a gene: 12. This CDR3 comprises 18 residues. Germline V gene lookup returns CDR1 SGDLS and CDR2 YYNGEE. CDR3 protein: CASSAPPGTSAITGELFF. CDR3 bases: TGTGCCAGCAGCGCCCCCCCCGGGACTAGCGCCATCACCGGGGAGCTGTTTTTT.

The rearrangement joins TRBV19 to TRBJ1-2, with a tentative D call TRBD1 (5 bases). Between the trimmed V and J ends, which lost 4 bases and 8 bases, there was a span of 14 bases. There are 13 residues in the CDR3. CDR1 and CDR2 (germline): LNHDA, SQIVND (reference sequence). CDR3 amino acids: CASSTTYQGGYTF. The CDR3 DNA reads as TGTGCCAGTAGTACCACGTACCAGGGAGGCTACACCTTC. Filled out from reference TRBV19 and TRBJ1-2, the complete variable domain reads DGGITQSPKYLFRKEGQNVTLSCEQNLNHDAMYWYRQDPGQGLRLIYYSQIVNDFQKGDIAEGYSVSREKKESFPLTVTSAQKNPTAFYLCASSTTYQGGYTFGSGTRLTVV.

The rearrangement joins TRBV5-1 to TRBJ2-5; no clear D. Germline V gene data show CDR1 as SGHRS and CDR2 as YFSETQ. This CDR3 contains 15 residues. Between the trimmed V and J ends, which lost 0 bases and 2 bases, there was a span of 11 bases. The CDR3 sequence is CASSLAPVGQETQYF. CDR3 sequence (DNA): TGCGCCAGCAGCTTGGCCCCGGTTGGACAAGAGACCCAGTACTTC.

V usage is TRBV14 and J usage is TRBJ1-2, with a tentative D call TRBD1 (6 bases). The length of the CDR3 is 21 residues. The germline V gene encodes CDR1 SGHDN and CDR2 FVKESK. Trimming removed 4 bases from V and 2 bases from J, with 32 bases in between. CDR3 coding DNA: TGTGCCAGCAGCCGGAGGGGCGGACAGCCGGACGGGTTTAACTTAAACTATGGCTACACCTTC. It yields the protein CASSRRGGQPDGFNLNYGYTF.

This chain uses TRBV10-3 with TRBJ1-2; D is unresolved. The V end lost 0 bases, the J end lost 1 base, and 6 bases lay between the germline ends. The CDR3 runs to 14 residues. In germline, CDR1 is ENHRY, CDR2 SYGVKD. This CDR3 is CAISESAGNYGYTF. CDR3 sequence (DNA): TGTGCCATCAGTGAGTCGGCCGGTAACTATGGCTACACCTTC.

The rearrangement uses TRBV14 and TRBJ2-5; tentative D call: TRBD1 (6 bases). There are 15 residues in the CDR3. Trimming cost V 1 base and J 5 bases, with 14 bases left between them. Germline assignment: CDR1 SGHDN and CDR2 FVKESK. CDR3: CASSQGLTGRETQYF. The CDR3 DNA sequence: TGTGCCAGCAGCCAAGGACTTACAGGGCGGGAGACCCAGTACTTC.

This chain links TRBV19 with TRBJ1-2; no clear D. The CDR3 runs to 13 residues. Trimming stripped 7 bases from V and 2 bases from J, with 11 bases between. Germline-derived CDR1 and CDR2 are LNHDA and SQIVND (reference sequence). In DNA, the CDR3 is TGTGCCAGTACCCTCCGGCTGAACTATGGCTACACCTTC. Translation gives CASTLRLNYGYTF.

The genes are TRBV4-1 and TRBJ2-7; 7 bases map to TRBD1. V lost 0 bases and J lost 5; bases outside the gene matches: 10. Looked up from germline, CDR1 is MGHRA and CDR2 is YSYEKL. The CDR3 totals 16 residues. The CDR3, as DNA: TGCGCCAGCAGCCAAGATGTAACAGGGGTGAGGAACGAGCAGTACTTC. It encodes CASSQDVTGVRNEQYF.

The chain combines TRBV19 with TRBJ2-1; unclear D gene. This CDR3 spans 13 amino acids. Per germline, CDR1 LNHDA and CDR2 SQIVND (reference sequence). Trimming shortened V by 7 bases and J by 4 bases, and 11 bases separated the two germline ends. CDR3 sequence: CASTLSRYNEQFF. For the CDR3, the DNA is TGTGCCAGTACCCTGTCCCGTTACAATGAGCAGTTCTTC.

The chain carries TRBV6-5 and TRBJ1-4; maybe TRBD1 (6 bases). Trimming took 8 bases from V and 5 from J, leaving 15 bases between them. In germline, CDR1 is MNHEY, CDR2 SVGAGI. This CDR3 contains 14 residues. CDR3 nucleotide sequence: TGTGCCAGCGTTCCGGGACAAGAAAATGAAAAACTGTTTTTT. As protein: CASVPGQENEKLFF.

V gene TRBV2 combines with J gene TRBJ2-1, with 13 bases matching TRBD2. Trimming removed 3 bases from V and 5 bases from J; junction bases left unmatched: 4. CDR1 SNHLY and CDR2 FYNNEI come from the germline V gene. CDR3 length: 16 residues. The CDR3 reads CASSDRGLAGHNEQFF. The CDR3 nucleotides read TGTGCCAGCAGTGATAGGGGACTAGCGGGACACAATGAGCAGTTCTTC.

The CDR3 nucleotides read TGCGCCAGCAGCTTGGTTATATCGGGTTCCCACGAGCAGTACTTC. This codes for CASSLVISGSHEQYF. The chain links TRBV5-1 to TRBJ2-7; D not certain. Trimming took off 0 bases at V and 5 bases at J, with 15 bases between the two ends. The CDR3 is 15 residues long. Germline V gives CDR1 SGHRS, CDR2 YFSETQ.

CDR3 residues: CASSIVAGGIQPQHF. For the CDR3, the DNA is TGTGCCAGTAGTATAGTAGCAGGGGGAATTCAGCCCCAGCATTTT. This chain links TRBV19 with TRBJ1-5; 7 nucleotides agree with TRBD1. The CDR3 totals 15 residues. Looked up from germline, CDR1 is LNHDA and CDR2 is SQIVND (reference sequence). J gave up 6 bases and V 1 base, and 6 bases lay outside the gene matches. Variable domain in full (rest from reference TRBV19 and TRBJ1-5): DGGITQSPKYLFRKEGQNVTLSCEQNLNHDAMYWYRQDPGQGLRLIYYSQIVNDFQKGDIAEGYSVSREKKESFPLTVTSAQKNPTAFYLCASSIVAGGIQPQHFGDGTRLSIL.

The chain has TRBV29-1 and TRBJ1-1; 8 bases line up with TRBD1. V trimming: 6 bases; J trimming: 0 bases; junction bases outside the gene matches: 3. This CDR3 contains 13 residues. Germline CDR1 is SQVTM and CDR2 is ANQGSEA. The CDR3 region is CSVDRGMNTEAFF. CDR3 coding DNA: TGCAGCGTAGACAGGGGAATGAACACTGAAGCTTTCTTT.

The CDR3 sequence: CASSRWELIATNEKLFF. The CDR3 region has the DNA TGCGCCAGCAGCCGGTGGGAGCTCATTGCAACTAATGAAAAACTGTTTTTT. The chain recombines TRBV4-1 with TRBJ1-4; D unclear. This CDR3 comprises 17 residues. Between the trimmed V and J ends, which lost 4 bases and 0 bases, there was a span of 15 bases. Looked up from germline, CDR1 is MGHRA and CDR2 is YSYEKL.

CDR3 DNA sequence: TGTGCCAGCAGTGAATTTCGGAATTCACCCCTCCACTTT. It specifies CASSEFRNSPLHF. J is TRBJ1-6 and V is TRBV25-1; D unclear. In germline, CDR1 is MGHDK, CDR2 SYGVNS. Trimming took 1 base from V and 7 from J, leaving 5 bases between them. This CDR3 is 13 amino acids long.

The rearrangement joins TRBV4-1 to TRBJ1-2, with TRBD1 matching 8 bases. The germline CDR1 and CDR2 sequences are MGHRA and YSYEKL. This CDR3 is 16 amino acids long. The V gene end was trimmed by 4 bases and the J gene end by 5 bases; junction bases not matched to a gene: 12. This CDR3 is CASSPTKGQGAYGYTF. The CDR3 nucleotides read TGCGCCAGCAGCCCGACGAAGGGTCAGGGGGCTTATGGCTACACCTTC.

The V and J genes are TRBV3-1 (or the pseudogene TRBV3-2) and TRBJ1-5; D is ambiguous. CDR1 LGHDT and CDR2 YNNKEL come from the germline V gene (reference sequence). The CDR3 contains 15 residues. V was shortened by 2 bases and J by 5 bases, with 13 bases between the two germline ends. CDR3 bases: TGTGCCAGCAGCCAAAGGGCGCCTCGCGATCAGCCCCAGCATTTT. It specifies CASSQRAPRDQPQHF.

This chain connects TRBV5-4 to TRBJ2-1, with 12 bases lining up with TRBD2. This CDR3 is 14 amino acids long. V gave up 7 bases and J gave up 9 bases; unmatched junction bases: 8. Germline CDR1 and CDR2: SGHNT and YYREEE (reference sequence). CDR3 DNA sequence: TGTGCCAGCTGGGCTAGCGGGAGGGCCACTGAGCAGTTCTTC. Its protein product is CASWASGRATEQFF.

The genes are TRBV7-8 and TRBJ2-7; 14 nucleotides match TRBD2. The CDR3 is 15 residues long. With V trimmed by 4 bases and J by 7 bases, 6 bases remained unmatched. Germline V gives CDR1 SGHVS, CDR2 FQNEAQ. The CDR3 region is CASSSGTSGSGEQYF. The CDR3 region has the DNA TGTGCCAGCAGCTCCGGGACTAGCGGGAGCGGAGAGCAGTACTTC. The complete variable domain, with remaining parts taken from reference TRBV7-8 and TRBJ2-7, reads GAGVSQSPRYKVAKRGQDVALRCDPISGHVSLFWYQQALGQGPEFLTYFQNEAQLDKSGLPSDRFFAERPEGSVSTLKIQRTQQEDSAVYLCASSSGTSGSGEQYFGPGTRLTVT.

The rearrangement joins TRBV7-8 to TRBJ1-5; a possible D gene is TRBD1 (6 bases). With 1 base removed from V and 1 base from J, the gap between germline ends came to 11 bases. CDR3 length equals 16 residues. CDR1 is SGHVS and CDR2 is FQNEAQ in the germline V gene. CDR3 protein: CASSLGGGASNQPQHF. CDR3 nucleotide sequence: TGTGCCAGCAGCTTAGGTGGGGGGGCGAGCAATCAGCCCCAGCATTTT.